This section outlines one T cell receptor beta chain sequence together with its context. Distinct nucleotide sequences in the sample also encode this CDR3. Profiled with immunoSEQ multiplex PCR; TCRdb holds only in-frame clones, not every one. The sample contains around 1.1 million clones, roughly 74% of which appear only once. From germline, CDR1 is MGHDK and CDR2 SYGVNS. V dropped 3 bases and J dropped 8; count of bases not matched to a gene: 4. There are 13 residues in the CDR3. The data belong to a study of shared clonotypes between healthy human individuals. The receptor was isolated from a man between 18 and 29 years old in good health. Some clones in this sample may be carry-over from other donors' samples. The sample comprised memory CD4+ T cells from PBMCs. Subset denoted: CD45RA-negative fraction. The V gene is TRBV25-1, the J gene TRBJ1-2, with 9 bases that match TRBD1. This CDR3 is CASSEWTGEGYTF. The CDR3 nucleotides are TGTGCCAGCAGTGAGTGGACAGGGGAAGGCTACACCTTC.